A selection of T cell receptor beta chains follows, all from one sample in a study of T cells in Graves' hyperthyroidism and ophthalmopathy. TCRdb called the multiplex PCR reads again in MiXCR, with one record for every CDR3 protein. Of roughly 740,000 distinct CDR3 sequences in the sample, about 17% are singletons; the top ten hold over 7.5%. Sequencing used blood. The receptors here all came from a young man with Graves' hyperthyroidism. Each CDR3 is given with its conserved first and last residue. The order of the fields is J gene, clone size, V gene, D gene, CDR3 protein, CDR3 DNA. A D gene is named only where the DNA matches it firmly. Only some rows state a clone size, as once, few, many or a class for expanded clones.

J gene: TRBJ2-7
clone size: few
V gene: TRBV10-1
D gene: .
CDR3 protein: CASSESDKHHYEQYF
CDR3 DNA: TGCGCCAGCAGTGAGTCAGACAAGCACCACTACGAGCAGTACTTC

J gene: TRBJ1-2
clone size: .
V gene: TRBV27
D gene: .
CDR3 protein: CASSLHSGGGGYTF
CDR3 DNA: TGTGCCAGCAGTTTACATTCGGGGGGAGGAGGCTACACCTTC

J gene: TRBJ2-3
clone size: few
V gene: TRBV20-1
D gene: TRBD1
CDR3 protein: CSASRQGGRTDTQYF
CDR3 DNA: TGCAGTGCTTCTAGACAGGGGGGGAGAACAGATACGCAGTATTTT

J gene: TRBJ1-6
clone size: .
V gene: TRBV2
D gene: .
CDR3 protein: CASSDRYNSPLHF
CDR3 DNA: TGTGCCAGCAGTGACCGTTATAATTCACCCCTCCACTTT

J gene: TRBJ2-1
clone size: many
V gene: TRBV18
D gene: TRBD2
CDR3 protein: CASSPRILAGNNEQFF
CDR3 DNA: TGTGCCAGCTCACCACGTATCCTAGCGGGAAACAATGAGCAGTTCTTC

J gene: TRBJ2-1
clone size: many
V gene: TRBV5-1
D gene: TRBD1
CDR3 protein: CASSFWTGLDEQFF
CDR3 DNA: TGCGCCAGCAGCTTCTGGACAGGGCTCGATGAGCAGTTCTTC

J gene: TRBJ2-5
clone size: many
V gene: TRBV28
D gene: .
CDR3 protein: CASSSGTFQETQYF
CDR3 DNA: TGTGCCAGCAGTTCGGGAACCTTCCAAGAGACCCAGTACTTC

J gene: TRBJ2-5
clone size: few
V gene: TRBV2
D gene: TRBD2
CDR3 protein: CASNELAVRETQYF
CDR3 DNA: TGTGCCAGCAACGAGCTAGCGGTTCGGGAGACCCAGTACTTC

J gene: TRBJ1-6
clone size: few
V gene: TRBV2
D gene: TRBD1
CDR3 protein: CASSPGQWNSPLHF
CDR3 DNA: TGTGCCAGCAGCCCGGGACAGTGGAATTCACCCCTCCACTTT

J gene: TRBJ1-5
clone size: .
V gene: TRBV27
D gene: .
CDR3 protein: CASSSYLRGLWQPQHF
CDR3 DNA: TGTGCCAGCAGTTCCTATTTGCGGGGGCTTTGGCAGCCCCAGCATTTT

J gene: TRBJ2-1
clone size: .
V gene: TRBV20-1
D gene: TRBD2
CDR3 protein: CSAIPTSGSGNEQFF
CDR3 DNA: TGCAGTGCTATCCCGACTAGCGGGAGTGGGAATGAGCAGTTCTTC

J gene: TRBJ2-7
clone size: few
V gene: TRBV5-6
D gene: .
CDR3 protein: CASSLRIFRDNYEQYF
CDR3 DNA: TGTGCCAGCAGCTTGCGTATTTTTCGGGACAACTACGAGCAGTACTTC

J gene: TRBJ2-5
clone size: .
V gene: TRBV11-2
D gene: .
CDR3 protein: CASSPAMVQETQYF
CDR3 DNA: TGTGCCAGCAGCCCCGCGATGGTCCAAGAGACCCAGTACTTC

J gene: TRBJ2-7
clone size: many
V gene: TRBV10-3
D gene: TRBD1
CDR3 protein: CAISRGQGEQYF
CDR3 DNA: TGTGCCATCAGTCGGGGACAGGGAGAGCAGTACTTC

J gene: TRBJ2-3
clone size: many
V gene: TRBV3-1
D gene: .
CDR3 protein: CASSDYTRVGTDTQYF
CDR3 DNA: TGTGCCAGCAGCGACTATACTAGAGTTGGAACAGATACGCAGTATTTT

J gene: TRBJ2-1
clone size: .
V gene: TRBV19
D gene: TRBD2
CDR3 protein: CASSIRAGAGYEQFF
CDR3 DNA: TGTGCCAGTAGTATAAGAGCGGGAGCTGGGTATGAGCAGTTCTTC

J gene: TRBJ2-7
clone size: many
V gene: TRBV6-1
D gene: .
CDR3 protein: CASRELFYEQYF
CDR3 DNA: TGTGCCAGCAGAGAACTATTCTACGAGCAGTACTTC

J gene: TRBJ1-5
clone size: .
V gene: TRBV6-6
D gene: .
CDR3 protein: CASSYSGTLFRNQPQHF
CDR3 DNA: TGTGCCAGCAGTTACTCCGGGACGCTTTTCAGGAATCAGCCCCAGCATTTT

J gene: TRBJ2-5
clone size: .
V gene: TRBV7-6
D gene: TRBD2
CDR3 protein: CVSSQGLAGETQYF
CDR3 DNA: TGTGTCAGCAGCCAGGGACTAGCGGGAGAGACCCAGTACTTC

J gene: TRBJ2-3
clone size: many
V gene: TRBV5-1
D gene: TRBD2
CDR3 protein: CASSLAGLGITDTQYF
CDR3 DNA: TGCGCCAGCAGCTTGGCGGGACTAGGGATCACAGATACGCAGTATTTT

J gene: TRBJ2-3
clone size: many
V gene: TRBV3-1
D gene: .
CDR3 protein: CASSRTTDTQYF
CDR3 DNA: TGTGCCAGCAGCCGAACGACAGATACGCAGTATTTT

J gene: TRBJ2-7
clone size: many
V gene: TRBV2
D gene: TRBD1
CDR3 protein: CASRAGTGTENEQYF
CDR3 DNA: TGTGCCAGCAGGGCCGGGACAGGGACGGAAAACGAGCAGTACTTC

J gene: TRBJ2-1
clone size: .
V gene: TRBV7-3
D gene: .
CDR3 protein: CASSLTRSAYNEQFF
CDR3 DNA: TGTGCCAGCAGCTTAACTAGGAGCGCCTACAATGAGCAGTTCTTC

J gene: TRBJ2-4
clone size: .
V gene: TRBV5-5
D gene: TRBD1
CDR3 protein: CASSPDRGQGNTIQYF
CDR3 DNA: TGTGCCAGCAGCCCGGACAGGGGGCAGGGGAATACCATTCAGTACTTC

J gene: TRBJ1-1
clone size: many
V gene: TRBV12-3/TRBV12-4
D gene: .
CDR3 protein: CASRSPQGSSAFF
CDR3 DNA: TGTGCCAGCAGATCGCCTCAGGGGAGTTCAGCTTTCTTT

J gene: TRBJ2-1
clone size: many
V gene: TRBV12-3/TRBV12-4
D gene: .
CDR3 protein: CASSTPTRNEQFF
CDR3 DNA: TGTGCCAGCAGCACCCCGACTAGAAATGAGCAGTTCTTC

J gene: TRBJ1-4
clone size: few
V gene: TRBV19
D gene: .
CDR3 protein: CASSTVGTNEKLFF
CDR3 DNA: TGTGCCAGTAGTACGGTGGGGACTAATGAAAAACTGTTTTTT

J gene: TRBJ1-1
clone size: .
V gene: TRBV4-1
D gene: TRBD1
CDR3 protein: CASSHLRQGAPTEAFF
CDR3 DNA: TGCGCCAGCAGCCATCTGAGGCAGGGGGCGCCCACTGAAGCTTTCTTT

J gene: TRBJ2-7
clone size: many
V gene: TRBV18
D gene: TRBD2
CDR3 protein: CASSPLRLAGGPAYEQYF
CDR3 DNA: TGTGCCAGCTCACCACTAAGGCTAGCGGGAGGGCCTGCCTACGAGCAGTACTTC

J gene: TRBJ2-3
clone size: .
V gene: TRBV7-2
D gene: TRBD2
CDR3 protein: CATLAASTDTQYF
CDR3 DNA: TGTGCCACACTAGCGGCTAGCACAGATACGCAGTATTTT

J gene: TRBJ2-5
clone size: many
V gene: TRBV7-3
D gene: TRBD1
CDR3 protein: CASSADRDETQYF
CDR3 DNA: TGTGCCAGCAGCGCGGACAGGGACGAGACCCAGTACTTC

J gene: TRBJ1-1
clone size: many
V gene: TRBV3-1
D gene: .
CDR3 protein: CASSPSGATEAFF
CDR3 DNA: TGTGCCAGCAGCCCTTCGGGGGCCACTGAAGCTTTCTTT

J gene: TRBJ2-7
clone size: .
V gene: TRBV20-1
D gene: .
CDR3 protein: CSARDPGLGGDEQYF
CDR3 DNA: TGCAGTGCTAGAGATCCGGGCCTAGGGGGGGACGAGCAGTACTTC

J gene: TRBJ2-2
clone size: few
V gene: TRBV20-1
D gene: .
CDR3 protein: CSARNAAGPGELFF
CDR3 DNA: TGCAGTGCTAGAAACGCGGCGGGTCCCGGGGAGCTGTTTTTT

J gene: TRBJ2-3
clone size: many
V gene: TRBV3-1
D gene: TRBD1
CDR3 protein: CASSPSTHWTGSTDTQYF
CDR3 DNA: TGTGCCAGCAGCCCATCCACCCACTGGACAGGTTCCACAGATACGCAGTATTTT

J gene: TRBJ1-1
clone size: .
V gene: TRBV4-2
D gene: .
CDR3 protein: CASSQVAWANTEAFF
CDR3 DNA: TGTGCCAGCAGCCAAGTCGCCTGGGCTAACACTGAAGCTTTCTTT

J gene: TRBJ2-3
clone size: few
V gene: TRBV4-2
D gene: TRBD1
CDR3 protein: CASSGDRDTDTQYF
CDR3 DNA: TGTGCCAGCAGTGGGGACAGGGACACAGATACGCAGTATTTT

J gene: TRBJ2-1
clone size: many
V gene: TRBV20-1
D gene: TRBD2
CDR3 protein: CSAHPGDGRAGNEQFF
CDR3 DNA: TGCAGTGCCCACCCGGGGGACGGGAGGGCCGGGAATGAGCAGTTCTTC

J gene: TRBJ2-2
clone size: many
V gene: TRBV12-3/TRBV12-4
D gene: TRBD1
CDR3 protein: CASSSHRDSNTGELFF
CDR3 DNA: TGTGCCAGCAGTTCGCACCGGGACAGCAACACCGGGGAGCTGTTTTTT

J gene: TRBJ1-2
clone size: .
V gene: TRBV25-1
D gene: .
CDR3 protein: CASSEYQASGYTF
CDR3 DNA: TGTGCCAGCAGTGAATACCAGGCCTCGGGCTACACCTTC

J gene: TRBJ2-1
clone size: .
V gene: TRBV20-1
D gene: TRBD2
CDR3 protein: CSFSSGTSGGAYNEQFF
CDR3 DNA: TGCAGTTTCTCTTCCGGGACTAGCGGGGGGGCCTACAATGAGCAGTTCTTC

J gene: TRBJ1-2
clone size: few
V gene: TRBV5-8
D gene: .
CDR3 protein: CASSEGVTNYGYTF
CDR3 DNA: TGTGCCAGCAGTGAGGGTGTAACTAACTATGGCTACACCTTC

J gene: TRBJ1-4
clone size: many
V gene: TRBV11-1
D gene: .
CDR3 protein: CASSFGGATNEKLFF
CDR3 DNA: TGTGCCAGCAGCTTTGGAGGGGCAACTAATGAAAAACTGTTTTTT

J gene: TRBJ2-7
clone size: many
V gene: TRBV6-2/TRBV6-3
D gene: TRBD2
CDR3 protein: CASTLNGGLADFSYEQYF
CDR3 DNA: TGTGCCAGCACCCTGAACGGGGGACTAGCGGACTTCTCCTACGAGCAGTACTTC

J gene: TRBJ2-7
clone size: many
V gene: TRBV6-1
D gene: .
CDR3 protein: CASSRLVGYEQYF
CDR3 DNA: TGTGCCAGCAGCCGACTAGTAGGGTACGAGCAGTACTTC

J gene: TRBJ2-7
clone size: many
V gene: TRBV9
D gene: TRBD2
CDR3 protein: CASSDGTSGEVYEQYF
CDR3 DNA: TGTGCCAGCAGCGACGGGACTAGCGGGGAGGTTTACGAGCAGTACTTC